The 14 T cell receptor beta chains given below trace back to one sample, sequenced in a study of blood T cells in healthy people across ages. Using a J-beta primer mix together with a sample-barcoded 5' primer, a second PCR was run for roughly 6 to 11 cycles. TCRdb re-called the 5' RACE reads with MiXCR, one entry per CDR3 protein. In the table there are hundreds of thousands of distinct CDR3 sequences, roughly 21% of which are singletons. The sample comprised blood. The receptors originated from a man in his 70s in good health.

This clonotype was counted many times. The rearrangement uses TRBV14 and TRBJ2-5; D gene ambiguous. V shed 2 bases and J shed 2 bases, with 9 bases lying between them. This CDR3 spans 14 amino acids. Germline CDR1 and CDR2: SGHDN and FVKESK. Written as DNA, the CDR3 is TGTGCCAGCAGCCAATTTTGGCAACAAGAGACCCAGTACTTC. This codes for CASSQFWQQETQYF.

This clonotype has only a few counts. The V gene is TRBV19, the J gene TRBJ2-7; 10 bases are a match to TRBD1. This CDR3 is built from 15 residues. Germline assignment: CDR1 LNHDA and CDR2 SQIVND (reference sequence). With 5 bases clipped from V and 5 bases from J, the junction kept 9 bases outside the gene matches. Here the CDR3 reads CASSVTGGRDNEQYF. The CDR3, as DNA: TGTGCCAGTAGTGTGACAGGGGGCAGAGACAACGAGCAGTACTTC.

CDR3: CASSLVPQGNADTQYF. In DNA form, the CDR3 reads TGTGCCAGCAGCTTAGTGCCCCAGGGTAATGCAGATACGCAGTATTTT. V gene TRBV7-2 combines with J gene TRBJ2-3; possibly TRBD1 for D (5 bases). Germline-derived CDR1 and CDR2 are SGHTA and FQGNSA. The CDR3 runs to 16 residues. The germline V and J ends were trimmed by 1 base and 4 bases, with 15 bases remaining between them.

This clonotype occurred a few times. The V gene is TRBV29-1, the J gene TRBJ2-3; TRBD1 agrees at 8 bases. The V and J ends lost 6 bases and 3 bases, in that order; junction bases with no gene match: 8. The CDR3 sequence is 14 residues long. CDR1 and CDR2 from the germline V gene are SQVTM and ANQGSEA. CDR3 amino acids: CSVVDRAVTDTQYF. The DNA for the CDR3 is TGCAGCGTGGTGGACAGGGCAGTAACAGATACGCAGTATTTT.

This clonotype was counted a few times. The V and J genes are TRBV20-1 and TRBJ1-6; 9 positions match TRBD1. This CDR3 has 15 residues. Germline CDR1 reads DFQATT; CDR2 reads SNEGSKA (reference sequence). The trim removed 3 bases at V and 4 bases at J, leaving 4 bases unmatched. The CDR3 region has the DNA TGCAGTGCTAGGGGGACAGGGCCTTATAATTCACCCCTCCACTTT. Protein: CSARGTGPYNSPLHF.

The chain uses TRBV3-1 and TRBJ2-5; 10 nucleotides match TRBD2. This CDR3 comprises 15 residues. Germline V CDR1 and CDR2: LGHDT, YNNKEL (reference sequence). The junction had 8 bases not matched to a gene; V was cut back by 5 bases and J by 5 bases. The CDR3 bases are TGTGCCAGCAGCTCCCGGACTAGCGGTAGGGAGACCCAGTACTTC. It specifies CASSSRTSGRETQYF.

Notes on this clonotype: The junction differs from germline at one of its ends, possibly a read error. J is TRBJ2-5 and V is TRBV10-3; 13 nucleotides match TRBD2. The CDR3 has 16 residues. Germline V gene lookup returns CDR1 ENHRY and CDR2 SYGVKD. Here the CDR3 DNA reads TGTGCCATCAGTGAGCCCGGACTAGCGGGAGAAGAGACCCGGTACTTC. Translating gives CAISEPGLAGEETRYF.

V usage is TRBV28 and J usage is TRBJ2-3; 7 bases map to TRBD2. The length of the CDR3 is 14 residues. V lost 5 bases to trimming and J lost 2 bases; unmatched junction nucleotides: 4. Germline CDR1 MDHEN, CDR2 SYDVKM. CDR3 sequence: CASSEAGHTDTQYF. In DNA, the CDR3 is TGTGCCAGCAGTGAAGCGGGGCACACAGATACGCAGTATTTT.

This clonotype was seen a handful of times. The V gene is TRBV7-2, the J gene TRBJ2-7; TRBD1 aligns across 9 bases. The CDR3 is made up of 15 amino acids. Germline CDR1 is SGHTA and CDR2 is FQGNSA. With 2 bases clipped from V and 5 bases from J, the junction kept 7 bases outside the gene matches. The CDR3 protein is CASSLNGQGWNEQYF. The CDR3 DNA reads TGTGCCAGCAGCTTAAACGGACAGGGGTGGAACGAGCAGTACTTC.

The rearrangement links TRBV5-1 to TRBJ2-5; the D gene is possibly TRBD1 (7 bases). The germline V gene encodes CDR1 SGHRS and CDR2 YFSETQ. The CDR3 loop spans 15 amino acids. V gave up 0 bases and J gave up 6 bases, with 15 bases separating them. Written as DNA, the CDR3 is TGCGCCAGCAGCTTGGATACAGGGGAGGCGAAGACCCAGTACTTC. Protein product: CASSLDTGEAKTQYF.

V gene TRBV29-1 combines with J gene TRBJ1-3; no clear D. The CDR3 loop spans 13 amino acids. Germline V CDR1 and CDR2: SQVTM, ANQGSEA. V lost 4 bases and J lost 0, with 7 bases in between. The CDR3 loop reads CSVVGGSGNTIYF. In nucleotides, the CDR3 is TGCAGCGTTGTAGGCGGCTCTGGAAACACCATATATTTT. Full variable domain (remainder filled in from reference TRBV29-1 and TRBJ1-3): SAVISQKPSRDICQRGTSLTIQCQVDSQVTMMFWYRQQPGQSLTLIATANQGSEATYESGFVIDKFPISRPNLTFSTLTVSNMSPEDSSIYLCSVVGGSGNTIYFGEGSWLTVV.

This clonotype was picked up a small number of times. The chain recombines TRBV20-1 with TRBJ2-7; 9 bases are a match to TRBD2. This CDR3 contains 15 residues. The trim removed 4 bases at V and 3 bases at J, leaving 10 bases unmatched. Germline CDR1 DFQATT, CDR2 SNEGSKA (reference sequence). The CDR3 bases are TGCAGTGCTACTCCTCCTAGCGGGAACCGCTACGAGCAGTACTTC. Translated: CSATPPSGNRYEQYF.

This clonotype was found many times. This rearrangement joins TRBV29-1 to TRBJ2-5, with D perhaps matching TRBD1 (5 bases). CDR1 SQVTM and CDR2 ANQGSEA come from the germline V gene. The V and J ends lost 4 bases and 3 bases respectively, with 9 bases between them. There are 12 residues in the CDR3. In nucleotides, the CDR3 is TGCAGCGTTGTTAGCAGGGAAGAGACCCAGTACTTC. Its translation: CSVVSREETQYF.

The chain is built from TRBV9 and TRBJ1-1; weak D call: TRBD1 (5 bases). Trimming pared 0 bases from V and 1 base from J, leaving 19 bases between. The germline V gene has CDR1 SGDLS and CDR2 YYNGEE. This CDR3 comprises 18 residues. CDR3 DNA: TGTGCCAGCAGCGTAGGTAAAAAGGACGGCGGGGCGAACACTGAAGCTTTCTTT. Protein product: CASSVGKKDGGANTEAFF.